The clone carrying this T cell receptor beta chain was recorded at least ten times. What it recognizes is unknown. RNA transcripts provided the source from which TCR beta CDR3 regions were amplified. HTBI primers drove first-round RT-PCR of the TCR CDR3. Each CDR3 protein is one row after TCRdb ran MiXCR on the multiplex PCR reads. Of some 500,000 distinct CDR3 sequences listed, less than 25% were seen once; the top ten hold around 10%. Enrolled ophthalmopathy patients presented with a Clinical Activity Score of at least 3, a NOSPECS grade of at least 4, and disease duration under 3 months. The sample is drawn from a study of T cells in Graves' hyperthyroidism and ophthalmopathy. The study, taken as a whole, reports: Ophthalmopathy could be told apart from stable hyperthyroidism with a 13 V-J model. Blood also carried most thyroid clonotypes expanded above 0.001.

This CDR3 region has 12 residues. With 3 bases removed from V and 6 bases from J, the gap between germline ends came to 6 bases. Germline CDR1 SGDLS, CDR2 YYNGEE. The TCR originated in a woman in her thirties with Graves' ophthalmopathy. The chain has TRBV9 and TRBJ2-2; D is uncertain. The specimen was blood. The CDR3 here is CASSAHSGELFF. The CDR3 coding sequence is TGTGCCAGCAGCGCGCACTCCGGGGAGCTGTTTTTT.